The clone carrying this T cell receptor (beta chain) was seen only a few times. The antigen remains unidentified. A much larger clone lies a single base off, so this may be a read error. These data come from a study of Graves' ophthalmopathy and Graves' hyperthyroidism. Germline CDR1 and CDR2: SNHLY and FYNNEI. The CDR3 extends over 12 amino acids. Trimming took off 6 bases at V and 3 bases at J, with 8 bases between the two ends. TCR beta CDR3 amplification used RNA transcripts. An opening RT-PCR round employed HTBI primers and preceded a second-round multiplex PCR. From the multiplex PCR reads, TCRdb called clonotypes with MiXCR, one entry per CDR3 protein. The top ten hold approximately 12% of the sample, which has over a million distinct CDR3 sequences, less than 45% seen once. It was on clinical symptoms, serum thyroxine, TRAb, thyroid ultrasound and orbital computed tomography that diagnosis relied.

General study points: Most thyroid clonotypes expanded beyond 0.001 frequency were also found in blood. A 13-signature model separated ophthalmopathy from stable hyperthyroidism, approximately 87% sensitivity, 65% to 82% specificity.

The sample taken for sequencing was peripheral blood or thyroid tissue (not recorded which). This TCR derives from an adult man with Graves' hyperthyroidism. The rearrangement uses TRBV2 and TRBJ1-2; D perhaps matches TRBD1 (6 bases). CDR3 sequence: CASRAGDYGYTF. The CDR3 nucleotides read TGTGCCAGCAGGGCAGGGGACTATGGCTACACCTTC.